This T cell receptor beta chain was identified during a study of cytomegalovirus exposure and HLA in healthy donors. In the study overall: An earlier analysis identified 117 million unique TCR beta sequences in 150 million to 200 million T cells.

Use of 60 Vbeta and 13 Jbeta primers characterized the PCR. Some clones are missing from TCRdb's copy, which holds only in-frame ones; the method was immunoSEQ multiplex PCR. The data contain over 200,000 clones, over 75% of them seen just once; the ten biggest clones take up 1.3%. Looked up from germline, CDR1 is SNHLY and CDR2 is FYNNEI. After removal of 7 bases from V and 3 bases from J, the junction contained 3 bases not matched to a gene. CDR3 length equals 13 residues. Sample: PBMCs. The sequence was obtained from a human donor in good health. The V gene is TRBV2, the J gene TRBJ1-5; TRBD1 matches at 7 bases. As DNA, the CDR3 is TGTGCCAGCACGGGACAGTACAATCAGCCCCAGCATTTT. Residues: CASTGQYNQPQHF.